This T cell receptor (beta chain) was captured by sequencing in a study of T cell changes during pregnancy in multiple sclerosis. Libraries were prepared by immunoSEQ multiplex PCR; TCRdb keeps only in-frame clonotypes and omits some of them. The repertoire holds about 44,000 clones, with approximately 90% as singletons. Germline CDR1 and CDR2: SGHTA and FQGNSA. This CDR3 contains 15 residues. V shed 5 bases, J shed 5 bases, and the junction held 10 bases outside the gene matches. The sequences come from CD4+ T cells from peripheral blood mononuclear cells, collected in the third trimester of pregnancy. This sequence joins TRBV7-2 and TRBJ1-1; 8 bases align to TRBD1. This receptor was identified in a female donor with multiple sclerosis, enrolled in a pregnancy study. As DNA, the CDR3 is TGTGCCAGCAGCCCAGGGGGGACAGGTAGGACTGAAGCTTTCTTT. Translating gives CASSPGGTGRTEAFF.